The T cell receptor beta chain under discussion was sequenced for a study of T-cell reconstitution after alpha-beta-depleted transplantation in children. General study points: Surviving recipient T cells and intrathymic progenitors accounted for some patients' high TCRbeta diversity at day 60.

This CDR3 region has 17 residues. The ends were cut back, 0 bases at V and 3 bases at J, with 17 bases in the middle. The germline V gene encodes CDR1 MNHEY and CDR2 SMNVEV (reference sequence). Unique molecular identifiers were used to barcode this TCRbeta library. One entry per CDR3 protein results from TCRdb running MiXCR on the PCR reads. The table lists some 450,000 distinct CDR3 sequences, roughly 44% of them singletons. This clonotype has only a few counts. What it binds is unknown. The source material was PBMCs, sampled before TCRalphabeta/CD19-depleted stem cell transplant. This clonotype was obtained from a girl aged 2-10 years with aplastic anemia, due to receive a stem cell transplant. This sequence joins TRBV27 and TRBJ1-2; D is unresolved. CDR3 region: CASSLSISGHRDYGYTF. The CDR3, as DNA: TGTGCCAGCAGTTTATCGATAAGCGGCCACCGAGACTATGGCTACACCTTC.